One sample yielded the 27 T cell receptor beta chains listed below, sequenced in a study of graft-versus-host responses after intestinal transplantation. What these receptors recognize is not known. Sequenced by immunoSEQ multiplex PCR; TCRdb stores in-frame clones only, minus some. Among approximately 49,000 clones listed, around 92% were seen once. Specimen: unstimulated CD4+ T cells sorted from spleen or lymph node cells, collected before transplant. The receptors originated from a human donor who was the organ donor for an intestinal transplant.

Concerning this clone: The junction departs from germline at one end; a sequencing error may be responsible. The V call is TRBV5-6, the J call TRBJ2-7; 16 bases are shared with TRBD2. The CDR3 sequence is 18 residues long. CDR1 is SGHDT and CDR2 is YYEEEE in the germline V gene. The chain's CDR3 is CASSFLAGLAGGAYGQYF. CDR3 coding DNA: TGTGCCAGCAGCTTCCTTGCGGGACTAGCGGGAGGGGCCTACGGGCAGTACTTC.

This chain joins TRBV5-1 and TRBJ2-5; perhaps TRBD2 as D (5 bases). The CDR3 runs 19 residues. Per the germline V gene, CDR1 is SGHRS and CDR2 is YFSETQ. Trimming shortened V by 1 base and J by 0 bases, and 22 bases separated the two germline ends. The CDR3 sequence: CASSLNSGPGRMYQETQYF. The CDR3 DNA reads as TGCGCCAGCAGCTTGAACAGCGGACCCGGCCGAATGTACCAAGAGACCCAGTACTTC.

V is TRBV18 and J is TRBJ2-1; the match to TRBD2 covers 10 bases. Trimming took 5 bases from V and 8 from J; bases not matched to a gene: 12. Germline loops: CDR1 KGHSH, CDR2 LQKENI. The CDR3 contains 16 residues. DNA for the CDR3: TGTGCCAGCTCAGACGAGCGGGAGGGTCGTGGGTATGAGCAGTTCTTC. It specifies CASSDEREGRGYEQFF. The variable domain in full, completed from reference TRBV18 and TRBJ2-1, reads NAGVMQNPRHLVRRRGQEARLRCSPMKGHSHVYWYRQLPEEGLKFMVYLQKENIIDESGMPKERFSAEFPKEGPSILRIQQVVRGDSAAYFCASSDEREGRGYEQFFGPGTRLTVL.

Points on this clone: This CDR3 is also generated by other DNA sequences in the sample. The chain recombines TRBV9 with TRBJ1-1; weak D call: TRBD1 (5 bases). The length of the CDR3 is 14 residues. Germline assignment: CDR1 SGDLS and CDR2 YYNGEE. V was pared by 0 bases and J by 0 bases, with 6 bases between. The CDR3 DNA sequence: TGTGCCAGCAGCGTAGCAGGGTTGAACACTGAAGCTTTCTTT. It encodes CASSVAGLNTEAFF.

The chain uses TRBV28 and TRBJ2-7; 7 bases line up with TRBD1. CDR1 is MDHEN, CDR2 SYDVKM, per germline. V dropped 6 bases and J dropped 1; count of bases not matched to a gene: 6. The CDR3 has 14 amino acids. CDR3 region: CASSSRQGSYEQYF. The CDR3 coding sequence is TGTGCCAGCAGCTCCCGACAGGGATCCTACGAGCAGTACTTC.

The genes are TRBV28 and TRBJ2-7, with 10 bases aligning to TRBD2. CDR3 length: 20 residues. Germline-derived CDR1 and CDR2 are MDHEN and SYDVKM. V gave up 5 bases and J gave up 0 bases; unmatched junction bases: 19. Here the CDR3 DNA reads TGTGCCAGCAGTCGAGGGCTATGGACTAGCGGCCTACCGAGCTCCTACGAGCAGTACTTC. This gives the protein CASSRGLWTSGLPSSYEQYF.

The chain links TRBV7-3 to TRBJ1-1; D may be TRBD1 (5 bases). The CDR3 is 14 residues long. Germline V CDR1 and CDR2: SGHTA, FQGTGA. V was shortened by 6 bases and J by 5 bases, with 16 bases between the two germline ends. CDR3 DNA: TGTGCCAGCAGGGTCCGGGGCGGGGAAACTGAAGCTTTCTTT. It yields the protein CASRVRGGETEAFF.

V is TRBV21-1 and J is TRBJ1-1. TRBV21-1 is termed a pseudogene. The CDR3 length is 14 residues. The CDR3 DNA reads TGTGCCAGCTCGGAGGGAACTGAGAACACTGAAGCTTTCTTT. Its translation is CASSEGTENTEAFF.

The chain couples TRBV28 to TRBJ1-4, with a tentative D call TRBD1 (5 bases). V lost 4 bases, J lost 3 bases, and 15 bases lay in between. Germline loops: CDR1 MDHEN, CDR2 SYDVKM. The CDR3 length is 16 residues. The CDR3 region has the DNA TGTGCCAGCAGTTCGGAATACGACAGCGCTAATGAAAAACTGTTTTTT. It translates to CASSSEYDSANEKLFF.

The V call is TRBV5-4, the J call TRBJ2-1; 8 nucleotides align to TRBD2. The V and J ends lost 5 bases and 8 bases, in that order; junction bases with no gene match: 6. Germline V gives CDR1 SGHNT, CDR2 YYREEE (reference sequence). The CDR3 length is 13 residues. The CDR3 DNA is TGTGCCAGCAGGACAGCGGGAGTCGATGAGCAGTTCTTC. It yields the protein CASRTAGVDEQFF.

This chain uses TRBV5-6 with TRBJ2-1; D may be TRBD1 (6 bases). The CDR3 spans 15 residues. CDR1 is SGHDT and CDR2 is YYEEEE in the germline V gene. V was trimmed by 3 bases and J by 2 bases, leaving 12 bases between them. The CDR3 loop reads CASSSLRTAYNEQFF. The CDR3 DNA reads TGTGCCAGCAGCTCACTGAGGACAGCCTACAATGAGCAGTTCTTC.

CDR3 sequence reads: CASSLVVASTDTQYF. CDR3 nucleotide sequence: TGCGCCAGCAGCTTGGTAGTTGCTAGCACAGATACGCAGTATTTT. V usage is TRBV5-1 and J usage is TRBJ2-3; D call uncertain. Germline lookup yields CDR1 SGHRS and CDR2 YFSETQ. The V end was cut by 0 bases, the J end by 0 bases, with 8 bases between. The CDR3 has 15 residues.

The chain couples TRBV15 to TRBJ2-3; TRBD2 matches 10 bases. Germline V gives CDR1 LNHNV, CDR2 YYDKDF (reference sequence). This CDR3 contains 24 residues. The V and J ends lost 3 bases and 6 bases, in that order; junction bases with no gene match: 33. In DNA form, the CDR3 reads TGTGCCACCAGCAGTAGACCCTCAGTTGGGCCAGCGGGAGGGCCCTCCCGCTCATCCGATACGCAGTATTTT. Amino acids: CATSSRPSVGPAGGPSRSSDTQYF.

This clone is a singleton in its sample. The CDR3 protein is CASSYFPGQGRNTIYF. Written as DNA, the CDR3 is TGTGCCAGCAGTTATTTTCCGGGACAGGGTAGAAACACCATATATTTT. The chain employs TRBV28 and TRBJ1-3; TRBD1 matches 9 bases. The CDR3 has 16 amino acids. The V segment lost 4 bases and the J segment 5 bases; nucleotides outside the gene matches: 9. Germline V lookup: CDR1 MDHEN, CDR2 SYDVKM.

DNA of the CDR3: TGTGCCAGCAGTCCGGGACAGGGTTATCAGCCCCAGCATTTT. Encoded protein: CASSPGQGYQPQHF. This rearrangement joins TRBV6-5 to TRBJ1-5, with 9 nucleotides matching TRBD1. V shed 5 bases and J 5 bases; nucleotides not matched to a gene: 4. This CDR3 is 14 amino acids long. Per the germline V gene, CDR1 is MNHEY and CDR2 is SVGAGI.

The chain is built from TRBV28 and TRBJ1-2; D might be TRBD1 (5 bases). Trimming pared 6 bases from V and 6 bases from J, leaving 14 bases between. The CDR3 covers 13 residues. Germline values: CDR1 MDHEN, CDR2 SYDVKM. CDR3 sequence (DNA): TGTGCCAGCAGCCCACCGACCAGGGATGGCTACACCTTC. Translation: CASSPPTRDGYTF.

This clone was observed a few times. This chain links TRBV6-6 with TRBJ2-5, with 7 nucleotides matching TRBD1. Germline-derived CDR1 and CDR2 are MNHNY and SVGAGI (reference sequence). The trim removed 10 bases at V and 4 bases at J, leaving 9 bases unmatched. The CDR3 sequence is 13 residues long. CDR3 DNA sequence: TGTGCCACGCAAGAGACAGGGATAGAGACCCAGTACTTC. Translated, it gives CATQETGIETQYF.

The CDR3 region has the DNA TGTGCCAGCAGTTTAGCAGGGGGGATAGCCAAAAACATTCAGTACTTC. Translated: CASSLAGGIAKNIQYF. V is TRBV28 and J is TRBJ2-4, with a weak D call TRBD1 (7 bases). Germline loops: CDR1 MDHEN, CDR2 SYDVKM. Trimming took off 2 bases at V and 0 bases at J, with 11 bases between the two ends. The CDR3 totals 16 residues.

The chain carries TRBV6-6 and TRBJ2-2, with D unclear. Germline V gene sequence: CDR1 MNHNY, CDR2 SVGAGI (reference sequence). Trimming cost V 7 bases and J 0 bases, with 9 bases left between them. This CDR3 contains 14 residues. This chain's CDR3 is CASMETSNTGELFF. CDR3 DNA: TGTGCCAGCATGGAGACCTCGAACACCGGGGAGCTGTTTTTT.

The J gene is TRBJ2-1, the V gene TRBV5-6; TRBD1 aligns across 9 bases. Germline trimming cut 4 bases from V and 6 bases from J; bases unmatched to any gene: 8. CDR1 and CDR2 (germline): SGHDT, YYEEEE. There are 15 residues in the CDR3. The chain's CDR3 is CASSPGQGLSNEQFF. The DNA for the CDR3 is TGTGCCAGCAGCCCGGGACAGGGTCTGAGCAATGAGCAGTTCTTC.

V gene TRBV5-4 combines with J gene TRBJ2-3, with D maybe TRBD2 (6 bases). With 4 bases removed from V and 2 bases from J, the gap between germline ends came to 17 bases. The CDR3 runs 16 residues. The germline V gene has CDR1 SGHNT and CDR2 YYREEE (reference sequence). The DNA of the CDR3 is TGTGCCAGCAGCCCTGGTGGGAGGTATTACACAGATACGCAGTATTTT. Amino acid sequence: CASSPGGRYYTDTQYF.

The chain couples TRBV30 to TRBJ1-5; D not resolved. Trimming stripped 2 bases from V and 7 bases from J, with 12 bases between. Germline values: CDR1 GTSNPN, CDR2 SVGIG (reference sequence). This CDR3 spans 13 amino acids. This CDR3 is CAWSSGSGQPQHF. CDR3 bases: TGTGCCTGGAGTTCGGGGTCGGGGCAGCCCCAGCATTTT.

The CDR3 DNA follows: TGTGCCAGCAGCCCAAGTCCCGCAGTCTACGAGCAGTACTTC. Protein: CASSPSPAVYEQYF. The J gene is TRBJ2-7, the V gene TRBV11-2; D not resolved. Germline CDR1 SGHAT, CDR2 FQNNGV. The V end was cut by 5 bases, the J end by 3 bases, with 14 bases between. The CDR3 consists of 14 residues.

The CDR3 nucleotides are TGTGCCAGCACGGGTCGGGGTGAAGCTTTCTTT. It specifies CASTGRGEAFF. V gene TRBV25-1 combines with J gene TRBJ1-1; D uncertain. This CDR3 contains 11 residues. V lost 7 bases to trimming and J lost 7 bases, with 10 bases between them. CDR1 MGHDK and CDR2 SYGVNS come from the germline V gene.

The chain carries TRBV5-5 and TRBJ2-3; D might be TRBD1 (5 bases). CDR1 and CDR2 from the germline V gene are SGHKS and YYEKEE (reference sequence). CDR3 length: 16 amino acids. Trimming shortened V by 3 bases and J by 0 bases, and 14 bases separated the two germline ends. CDR3 residues: CASSYPTDPSTDTQYF. In nucleotides, the CDR3 is TGTGCCAGCAGCTACCCGACAGACCCTAGCACAGATACGCAGTATTTT.

This chain joins TRBV5-1 and TRBJ1-4; no clear D. The CDR3 length is 17 residues. CDR1 SGHRS and CDR2 YFSETQ come from the germline V gene. V lost 4 bases and J 3 bases, leaving 19 bases between the germline ends. The CDR3 sequence: CASSPNGPGGANEKLFF. The CDR3 nucleotides are TGCGCCAGCAGCCCCAACGGGCCCGGCGGGGCTAATGAAAAACTGTTTTTT.

This chain connects TRBV6-7 to TRBJ2-1; TRBD1 agrees at 8 bases. TRBV6-7 is labeled an ORF, and its function is uncertain. The CDR3 extends over 22 amino acids. The V gene end was trimmed by 3 bases and the J gene end by 2 bases; junction bases not matched to a gene: 24. The CDR3 DNA is TGTGCCAGCAGTTATCTAAAAGGACAGGGACCATCATGCCGTCACCCCTACAATGAGCAGTTCTTC. This gives the protein CASSYLKGQGPSCRHPYNEQFF.